This is a list of T cell receptor beta chains from one sample in a study of T cells in Graves' hyperthyroidism and ophthalmopathy. TCRdb processed the multiplex PCR reads anew with MiXCR; each CDR3 protein has one entry. The repertoire includes about 480,000 distinct CDR3 sequences, around 15% of them detected once, and about 17% sits in the top ten. Specimen: blood. The receptors originated from a woman between 18 and 29 years old with Graves' hyperthyroidism. Both conserved end residues are part of each CDR3. Fields, in order: J gene, V gene, D gene, clone size, CDR3 DNA, CDR3 protein. The D gene is left open where the match is weak. Only some rows state a clone size, as once, few, many or a class for expanded clones.

>TRBJ2-2|TRBV5-8|TRBD2|NA
TGTGCCAGCACCACCGGGACTAGCGGACCCACTACCGGGGAGCTGTTTTTT
CASTTGTSGPTTGELFF
>TRBJ2-3|TRBV14|NA|few
TGTGCCAGCAGCCAAAGCGGGCCGTGGCTGTATTTT
CASSQSGPWLYF
>TRBJ2-1|TRBV27|NA|many
TGTGCCAGCAGCCGACTAGGGTACAATGAGCAGTTCTTC
CASSRLGYNEQFF
>TRBJ2-1|TRBV27|TRBD2|few
TGTGCCAGCGGGCCCCCCGGGAGGTGGGAGTTCTTC
CASGPPGRWEFF
>TRBJ1-1|TRBV10-3|NA|NA
TGTGCCATCAGTCCTCGGGACGCGAACACTGAAGCTTTCTTT
CAISPRDANTEAFF
>TRBJ1-2|TRBV12-3/TRBV12-4|NA|many
TGTGCCAGCAGCAAGGGTAACTATGGCTACACCTTC
CASSKGNYGYTF
>TRBJ2-5|TRBV12-3/TRBV12-4|NA|many
TGTGCCAGCAGTTTTGGGAGAGTGGAGACCCAGTACTTC
CASSFGRVETQYF
>TRBJ2-1|TRBV7-3|TRBD2|many
TGTGCCAGCGAGCTTCACGGACTAGCGGGAGGGCCGAAGTTCTTC
CASELHGLAGGPKFF
>TRBJ1-1|TRBV19|NA|NA
TGTGCCAGTAGCACTTACTCCAGGGGAGGTGAAGCTTTCTTT
CASSTYSRGGEAFF
>TRBJ2-1|TRBV20-1|NA|many
TGCAGTGCTAGAGCGGGAGCACGGTACAATGAGCAGTTCTTC
CSARAGARYNEQFF
>TRBJ1-5|TRBV20-1|TRBD1|NA
TGCAGTGCTAGAGACTGGACAGGGAATCAGCCCCAGCATTTT
CSARDWTGNQPQHF
>TRBJ1-1|TRBV7-6|NA|NA
TGTGCCAGCAGCTTAGGAAGTAGTCAGGGAGGGAGGGGCACTGAAGCTTTCTTT
CASSLGSSQGGRGTEAFF
>TRBJ1-1|TRBV2|NA|many
TGTGCCAGCATGAAGGGAGGTGTGAACACTGAAGCTTTCTTT
CASMKGGVNTEAFF
>TRBJ1-6|TRBV6-2/TRBV6-3|TRBD1|many
TGTGCCAGCAGTTCATCGGACAGGTTCTATAATTCACCCCTCCACTTT
CASSSSDRFYNSPLHF
>TRBJ2-1|TRBV12-3/TRBV12-4|NA|NA
TGTGCCAGCAGTTTAGTAGAGCACAATGAGCAGTTCTTC
CASSLVEHNEQFF
>TRBJ1-2|TRBV10-3|NA|once
TGTGCCACCAGTGACCGGGTGGCGGACTATGGCTACACCTTC
CATSDRVADYGYTF
>TRBJ2-1|TRBV6-1|NA|few
TGTGCCAGCAGGAAAGGGCCCTACAATGAGCAGTTCTTC
CASRKGPYNEQFF
>TRBJ2-3|TRBV28|NA|many
TGTGCCAGCACCTATAGTAATCCCGGAGGGGCAGATACGCAGTATTTT
CASTYSNPGGADTQYF
>TRBJ1-4|TRBV30|NA|many
TGTGCCTCTGAGAGGAGGCAGGATAATGAAAAACTGTTTTTT
CASERRQDNEKLFF
>TRBJ1-3|TRBV18|NA|many
TGTGCCAGCTCACCCAGTGGCTCAGGGACGACCTCTGGAAACACCATATATTTT
CASSPSGSGTTSGNTIYF
>TRBJ2-1|TRBV20-1|NA|many
TGCAGTGCTAGAGATTGGGGTGGCCCCTACAATGAGCAGTTCTTC
CSARDWGGPYNEQFF
>TRBJ2-7|TRBV7-9|NA|few
TGTGCCAGCAGCTTAAACGCGGGTATGTACGAGCAGTACTTC
CASSLNAGMYEQYF